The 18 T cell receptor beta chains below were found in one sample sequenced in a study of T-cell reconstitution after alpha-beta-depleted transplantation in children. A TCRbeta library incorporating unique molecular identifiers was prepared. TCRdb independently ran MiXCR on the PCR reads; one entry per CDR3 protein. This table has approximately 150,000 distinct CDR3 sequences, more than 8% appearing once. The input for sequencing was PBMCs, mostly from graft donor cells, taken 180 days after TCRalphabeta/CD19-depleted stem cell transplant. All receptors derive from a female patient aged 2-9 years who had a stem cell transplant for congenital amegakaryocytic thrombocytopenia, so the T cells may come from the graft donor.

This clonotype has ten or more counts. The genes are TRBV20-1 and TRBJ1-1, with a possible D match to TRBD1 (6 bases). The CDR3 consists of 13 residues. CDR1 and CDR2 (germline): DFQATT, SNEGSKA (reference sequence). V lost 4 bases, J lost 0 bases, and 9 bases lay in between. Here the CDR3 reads CSATGAVNTEAFF. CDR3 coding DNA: TGCAGTGCTACAGGGGCCGTGAACACTGAAGCTTTCTTT.

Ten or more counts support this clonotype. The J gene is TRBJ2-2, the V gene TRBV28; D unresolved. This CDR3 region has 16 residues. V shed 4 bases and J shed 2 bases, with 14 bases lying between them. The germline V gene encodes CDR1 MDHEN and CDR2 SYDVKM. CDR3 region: CASSSSRGPNTGELFF. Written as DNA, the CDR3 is TGTGCCAGCAGTTCCAGTCGTGGCCCAAACACCGGGGAGCTGTTTTTT. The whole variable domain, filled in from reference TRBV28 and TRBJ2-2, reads DVKVTQSSRYLVKRTGEKVFLECVQDMDHENMFWYRQDPGLGLRLIYFSYDVKMKEKGDIPEGYSVSREKKERFSLILESASTNQTSMYLCASSSSRGPNTGELFFGEGSRLTVL.

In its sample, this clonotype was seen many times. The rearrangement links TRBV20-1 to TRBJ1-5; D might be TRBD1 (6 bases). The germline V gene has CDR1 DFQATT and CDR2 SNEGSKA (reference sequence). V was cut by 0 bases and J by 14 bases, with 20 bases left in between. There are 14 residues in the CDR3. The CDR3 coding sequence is TGCAGTGCTAGAGATCGTACAGGGCCGGCAGCGGAGCATTTT. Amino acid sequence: CSARDRTGPAAEHF.

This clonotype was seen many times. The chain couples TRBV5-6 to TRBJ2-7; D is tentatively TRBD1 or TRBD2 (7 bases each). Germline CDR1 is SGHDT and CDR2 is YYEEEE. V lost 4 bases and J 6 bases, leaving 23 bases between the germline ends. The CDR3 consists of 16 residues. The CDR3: CASSPEGGGSLGEQYF. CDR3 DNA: TGTGCCAGCAGCCCGGAAGGGGGCGGGAGCCTTGGCGAGCAGTACTTC.

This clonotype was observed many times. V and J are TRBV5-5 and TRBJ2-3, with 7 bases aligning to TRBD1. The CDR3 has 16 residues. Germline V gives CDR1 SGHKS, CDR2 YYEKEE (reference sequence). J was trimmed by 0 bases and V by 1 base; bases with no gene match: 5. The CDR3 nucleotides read TGTGCCAGCAGCTTGAGGTGGGGACAGAGCACAGATACGCAGTATTTT. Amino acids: CASSLRWGQSTDTQYF.

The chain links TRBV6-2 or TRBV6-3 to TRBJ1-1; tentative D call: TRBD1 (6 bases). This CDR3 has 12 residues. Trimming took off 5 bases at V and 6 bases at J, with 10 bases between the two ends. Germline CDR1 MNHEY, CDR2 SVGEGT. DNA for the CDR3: TGTGCCAGCAGTAGGACAGCCGCTGAAGCTTTCTTT. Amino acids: CASSRTAAEAFF.

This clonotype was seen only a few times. The CDR3 here is CASSSGRDNEQFF. Written as DNA, the CDR3 is TGTGCCAGCTCTTCCGGCCGGGACAATGAGCAGTTCTTC. The chain links TRBV28 to TRBJ2-1, with D unclear. With 8 bases removed from V and 5 bases from J, the gap between germline ends came to 13 bases. The CDR3 has 13 amino acids. The germline V gene encodes CDR1 MDHEN and CDR2 SYDVKM.

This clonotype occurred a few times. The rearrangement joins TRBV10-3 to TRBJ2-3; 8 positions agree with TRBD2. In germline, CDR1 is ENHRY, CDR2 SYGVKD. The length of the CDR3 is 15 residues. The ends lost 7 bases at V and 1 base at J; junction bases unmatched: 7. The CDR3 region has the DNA TGTGCCATCAACCGCGGACTAGCTGGCACAGATACGCAGTATTTT. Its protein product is CAINRGLAGTDTQYF.

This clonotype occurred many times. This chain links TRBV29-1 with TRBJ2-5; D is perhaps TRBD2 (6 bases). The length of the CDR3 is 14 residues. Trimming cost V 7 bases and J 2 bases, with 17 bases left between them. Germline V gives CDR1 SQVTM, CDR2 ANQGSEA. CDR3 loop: CSGTMTGRQETQYF. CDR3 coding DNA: TGCAGCGGCACGATGACGGGGAGGCAAGAGACCCAGTACTTC.

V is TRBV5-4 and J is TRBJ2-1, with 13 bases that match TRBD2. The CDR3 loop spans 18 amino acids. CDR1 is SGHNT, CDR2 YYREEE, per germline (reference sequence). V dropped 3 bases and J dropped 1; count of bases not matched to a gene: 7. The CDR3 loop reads CASSSGTSGVGSYNEQFF. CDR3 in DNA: TGTGCCAGCAGCTCCGGGACTAGCGGGGTAGGATCCTACAATGAGCAGTTCTTC. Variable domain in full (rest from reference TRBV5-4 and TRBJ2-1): ETGVTQSPTHLIKTRGQQVTLRCSSQSGHNTVSWYQQALGQGPQFIFQYYREEENGRGNFPPRFSGLQFPNYSSELNVNALELDDSALYLCASSSGTSGVGSYNEQFFGPGTRLTVL.

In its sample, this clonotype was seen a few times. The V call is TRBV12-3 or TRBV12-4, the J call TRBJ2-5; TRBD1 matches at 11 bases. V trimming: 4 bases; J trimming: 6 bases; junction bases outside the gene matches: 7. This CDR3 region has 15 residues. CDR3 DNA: TGTGCCAGCAGTTCCCGGACAGGGGGCCCCAAGACCCAGTACTTC. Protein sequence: CASSSRTGGPKTQYF.

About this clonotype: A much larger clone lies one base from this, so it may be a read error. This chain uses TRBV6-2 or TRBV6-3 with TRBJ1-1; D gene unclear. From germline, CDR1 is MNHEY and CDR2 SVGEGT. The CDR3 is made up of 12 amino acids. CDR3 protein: CASCYGFTEAFF. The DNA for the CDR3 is TGTGCCAGCTGTTACGGGTTCACTGAAGCTTTCTTT.

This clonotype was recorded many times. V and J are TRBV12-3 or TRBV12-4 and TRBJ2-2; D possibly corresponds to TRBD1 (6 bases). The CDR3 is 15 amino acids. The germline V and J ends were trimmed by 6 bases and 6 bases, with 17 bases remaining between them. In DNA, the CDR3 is TGTGCCAGCAGACATACAGGGAAGGCGTCCGGGGAGCTGTTTTTT. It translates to CASRHTGKASGELFF.

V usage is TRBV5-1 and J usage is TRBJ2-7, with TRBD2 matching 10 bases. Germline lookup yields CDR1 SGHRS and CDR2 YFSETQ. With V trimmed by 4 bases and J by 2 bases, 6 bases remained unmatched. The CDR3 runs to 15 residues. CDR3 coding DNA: TGCGCCAGCAGCCTCGGGACTAGCGCAGCCTACGAGCAGTACTTC. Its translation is CASSLGTSAAYEQYF.

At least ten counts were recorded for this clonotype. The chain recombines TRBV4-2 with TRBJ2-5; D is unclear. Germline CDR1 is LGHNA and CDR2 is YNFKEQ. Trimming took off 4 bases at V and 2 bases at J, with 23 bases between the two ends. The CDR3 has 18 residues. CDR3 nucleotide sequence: TGTGCCAGCAGCCTTTCTTACATAGAGCGAGCCCCACAAGAGACCCAGTACTTC. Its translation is CASSLSYIERAPQETQYF.

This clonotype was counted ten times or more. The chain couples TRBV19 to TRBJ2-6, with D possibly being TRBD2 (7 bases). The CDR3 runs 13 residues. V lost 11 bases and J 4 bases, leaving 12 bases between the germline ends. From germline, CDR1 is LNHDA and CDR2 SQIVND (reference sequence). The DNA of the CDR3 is TGTGCCGGGGGGGCGCAAGGGGCCAACGTCCTGACTTTC. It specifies CAGGAQGANVLTF.

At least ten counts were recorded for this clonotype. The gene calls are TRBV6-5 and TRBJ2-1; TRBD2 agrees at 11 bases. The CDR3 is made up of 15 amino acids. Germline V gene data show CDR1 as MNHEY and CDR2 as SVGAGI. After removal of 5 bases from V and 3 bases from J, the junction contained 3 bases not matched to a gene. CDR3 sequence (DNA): TGTGCCAGCAGTCACCTAGCGGGAGGCTACAATGAGCAGTTCTTC. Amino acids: CASSHLAGGYNEQFF.

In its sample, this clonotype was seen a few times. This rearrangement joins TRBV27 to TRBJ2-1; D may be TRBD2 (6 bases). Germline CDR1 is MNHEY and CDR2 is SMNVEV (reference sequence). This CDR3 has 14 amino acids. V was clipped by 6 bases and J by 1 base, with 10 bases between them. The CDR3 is CASSKRASYNEQFF. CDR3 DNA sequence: TGTGCCAGCAGCAAGCGGGCGTCCTACAATGAGCAGTTCTTC.